A single sample gave rise to the 19 T cell receptor beta chains below, sequenced in a study of brain T cells in children with intractable seizures. TCRdb's copy holds only in-frame clones and misses some; the assay was immunoSEQ multiplex PCR. The table has tens of thousands of clones, 95% to 96% seen once. Sequenced material: peripheral blood, taken at surgery. Receptors originate from a boy in the first two years of life with focal cortical dysplasia and intractable seizures.

The chain links TRBV27 to TRBJ2-3; TRBD2 agrees at 8 bases. This CDR3 is built from 14 residues. The V and J ends lost 9 bases and 3 bases, in that order; junction bases with no gene match: 8. Germline loops: CDR1 MNHEY, CDR2 SMNVEV (reference sequence). This chain's CDR3 is CARGVSGGTDTQYF. The CDR3 DNA is TGTGCCAGGGGGGTCAGCGGGGGAACAGATACGCAGTATTTT.

This chain links TRBV2 with TRBJ2-5; 8 bases line up with TRBD2. Germline loops: CDR1 SNHLY, CDR2 FYNNEI. This CDR3 has 14 residues. Germline trimming cut 8 bases from V and 4 bases from J; bases unmatched to any gene: 9. DNA for the CDR3: TGTGCCAGCGAAACCGTTGCGGGGGGAGAGACCCAGTACTTC. It specifies CASETVAGGETQYF.

In this sample, this clone turned up once. The V and J genes are TRBV5-1 and TRBJ2-5, with 8 nucleotides matching TRBD2. Germline CDR1 reads SGHRS; CDR2 reads YFSETQ. V trimming: 2 bases; J trimming: 5 bases; junction bases outside the gene matches: 8. The CDR3 sequence is 15 residues long. CDR3 in amino acids: CASSFRLASKETQYF. The CDR3 region has the DNA TGCGCCAGCAGCTTTCGACTAGCGTCCAAGGAGACCCAGTACTTC.

The V and J genes are TRBV7-2 and TRBJ2-7; 11 bases map to TRBD2. Germline CDR1 reads SGHTA; CDR2 reads FQGNSA. This CDR3 contains 15 residues. The V and J ends lost 0 bases and 4 bases, in that order; junction bases with no gene match: 2. The CDR3 reads CASSLAPSGGYEQYF. DNA of the CDR3: TGTGCCAGCAGCTTAGCGCCTAGCGGGGGGTACGAGCAGTACTTC.

This clone was picked up a small number of times. The J gene is TRBJ1-2, the V gene TRBV4-1; D unresolved. This CDR3 has 12 residues. V was clipped by 1 base and J by 2 bases, with 2 bases between them. CDR1 and CDR2 from the germline V gene are MGHRA and YSYEKL. CDR3 DNA sequence: TGCGCCAGCAGCCAAGCCAACTATGGCTACACCTTC. It encodes CASSQANYGYTF.

The chain links TRBV7-9 to TRBJ1-1; tentative D call: TRBD1 (5 bases). The CDR3 totals 14 residues. The V gene lost 5 bases and the J gene lost 1 base, with 11 bases spanning the gap. Germline CDR1 and CDR2: SEHNR and FQNEAQ (reference sequence). CDR3 in DNA: TGTGCCAGCAGCCCAACCGACAGGAACACTGAAGCTTTCTTT. Its protein product is CASSPTDRNTEAFF.

This rearrangement joins TRBV4-1 to TRBJ1-6, with 7 bases lining up with TRBD1. The germline V gene has CDR1 MGHRA and CDR2 YSYEKL. With 6 bases clipped from V and 7 bases from J, the junction kept 21 bases outside the gene matches. This CDR3 comprises 19 residues. CDR3 sequence reads: CASRGTHIQGPPRNSPLHF. The CDR3 coding sequence is TGCGCCAGCAGGGGGACGCACATACAGGGGCCGCCCAGGAATTCACCCCTCCACTTT.

This clone was recorded once. The chain combines TRBV4-1 with TRBJ2-3; unclear D gene. This CDR3 comprises 15 residues. Germline V gene sequence: CDR1 MGHRA, CDR2 YSYEKL. Trimming removed 1 base at V and 1 base at J, with 9 bases between. CDR3 loop: CASSQVAPGTDTQYF. The CDR3 nucleotides read TGCGCCAGCAGCCAAGTGGCCCCAGGCACAGATACGCAGTATTTT.

This rearrangement joins TRBV7-7 to TRBJ1-5; no clear D. The germline V gene encodes CDR1 SSHAT and CDR2 FNYEAQ (reference sequence). V was clipped by 1 base and J by 3 bases, with 4 bases between them. The CDR3 has 13 residues. In DNA, the CDR3 is TGTGCCAGCAGCTTAGGGATCAATCAGCCCCAGCATTTT. Amino acids: CASSLGINQPQHF. The full variable domain, rest sourced from reference TRBV7-7 and TRBJ1-5, is GAGVSQSPRYKVTKRGQDVTLRCDPISSHATLYWYQQALGQGPEFLTYFNYEAQPDKSGLPSDRFSAERPEGSISTLTIQRTEQRDSAMYRCASSLGINQPQHFGDGTRLSIL.

The chain carries TRBV5-4 and TRBJ1-1; TRBD1 might be the D (5 bases). This CDR3 comprises 14 residues. The V and J ends lost 3 bases and 3 bases respectively, with 12 bases between them. Per the germline V gene, CDR1 is SGHNT and CDR2 is YYREEE (reference sequence). CDR3 coding DNA: TGTGCCAGCAGCTGGAAACTAGGGGACACTGAAGCTTTCTTT. It specifies CASSWKLGDTEAFF.

V is TRBV27 and J is TRBJ2-1, with 8 nucleotides matching TRBD2. The V gene end was trimmed by 7 bases and the J gene end by 9 bases; junction bases not matched to a gene: 8. This CDR3 has 13 residues. The germline V gene encodes CDR1 MNHEY and CDR2 SMNVEV (reference sequence). The CDR3 sequence: CASNQVGGGEQFF. In DNA, the CDR3 is TGTGCCAGCAATCAAGTCGGGGGGGGTGAGCAGTTCTTC.

The rearrangement links TRBV19 to TRBJ2-7; 11 bases are shared with TRBD1. This CDR3 is built from 17 residues. Germline CDR1 LNHDA, CDR2 SQIVND (reference sequence). The V and J ends lost 6 bases and 3 bases, in that order; junction bases with no gene match: 13. The CDR3 DNA is TGTGCCAGTAGACCAAATCCCGGGACAGGGGGAGGCTACGAGCAGTACTTC. Translated: CASRPNPGTGGGYEQYF.

The rearrangement joins TRBV5-1 to TRBJ1-4; possibly TRBD1 for D (6 bases). CDR3 length: 15 residues. The germline V gene encodes CDR1 SGHRS and CDR2 YFSETQ. V dropped 4 bases and J dropped 6 bases, with 16 bases sitting between them. CDR3 loop: CASSLSGALDEKLFF. The CDR3 DNA is TGCGCCAGCAGCCTTTCAGGGGCTCTGGATGAAAAACTGTTTTTT. Full variable domain (rest looked up from reference TRBV5-1 and TRBJ1-4): KAGVTQTPRYLIKTRGQQVTLSCSPISGHRSVSWYQQTPGQGLQFLFEYFSETQRNKGNFPGRFSGRQFSNSRSEMNVSTLELGDSALYLCASSLSGALDEKLFFGSGTQLSVL.

The chain carries TRBV27 and TRBJ2-5; 14 positions agree with TRBD2. Unmatched junction bases numbered 2, after V lost 5 bases and J lost 3 bases. Germline-derived CDR1 and CDR2 are MNHEY and SMNVEV (reference sequence). The CDR3 runs 15 residues. CDR3 sequence reads: CASSGLAGGKETQYF. The DNA for the CDR3 is TGTGCCAGCAGTGGACTAGCGGGAGGAAAAGAGACCCAGTACTTC.

The rearrangement uses TRBV6-2 or TRBV6-3 and TRBJ2-1; D possibly corresponds to TRBD2 (5 bases). Trimming stripped 4 bases from V and 4 bases from J, with 14 bases between. Germline-derived CDR1 and CDR2 are MNHEY and SVGEGT. The length of the CDR3 is 15 residues. CDR3 loop: CASSSREDLYNEQFF. In DNA, the CDR3 is TGTGCCAGCAGTTCCCGGGAAGACTTGTACAATGAGCAGTTCTTC.

This clone is a singleton in its sample. The rearrangement joins TRBV6-6 to TRBJ2-1; D remains unclear. Germline values: CDR1 MNHNY, CDR2 SVGAGI (reference sequence). The CDR3 totals 13 residues. V was trimmed by 2 bases and J by 8 bases, leaving 10 bases between them. This chain's CDR3 is CASSYPGLDEQFF. The CDR3 coding sequence is TGTGCCAGCAGTTACCCAGGATTGGATGAGCAGTTCTTC.

This chain links TRBV15 with TRBJ2-6, with a tentative D call TRBD1 (5 bases). Trimming removed 5 bases at V and 2 bases at J, with 10 bases between. This CDR3 comprises 15 residues. The V gene's germline CDR1 is LNHNV and CDR2 YYDKDF (reference sequence). CDR3 in amino acids: CATSQGVAGANVLTF. The CDR3, as DNA: TGTGCCACCAGCCAAGGGGTAGCTGGGGCCAACGTCCTGACTTTC.

The rearrangement uses TRBV5-1 and TRBJ1-6, with unresolved D. V was trimmed by 0 bases and J by 5 bases, leaving 12 bases between them. Germline values: CDR1 SGHRS, CDR2 YFSETQ. The CDR3 is made up of 16 amino acids. The CDR3 coding sequence is TGCGCCAGCAGCTTGGGTGGCATACGAAATAATTCACCCCTCCACTTT. Protein: CASSLGGIRNNSPLHF.

This clone showed up just once. The rearrangement links TRBV25-1 to TRBJ2-3; 7 nucleotides line up with TRBD1. The V gene's germline CDR1 is MGHDK and CDR2 SYGVNS. The CDR3 totals 15 residues. The junction had 7 bases not matched to a gene; V was cut back by 4 bases and J by 3 bases. In nucleotides, the CDR3 is TGTGCCAGCAGTGGCCTTAACAGGGGTACAGATACGCAGTATTTT. Encoded protein: CASSGLNRGTDTQYF.